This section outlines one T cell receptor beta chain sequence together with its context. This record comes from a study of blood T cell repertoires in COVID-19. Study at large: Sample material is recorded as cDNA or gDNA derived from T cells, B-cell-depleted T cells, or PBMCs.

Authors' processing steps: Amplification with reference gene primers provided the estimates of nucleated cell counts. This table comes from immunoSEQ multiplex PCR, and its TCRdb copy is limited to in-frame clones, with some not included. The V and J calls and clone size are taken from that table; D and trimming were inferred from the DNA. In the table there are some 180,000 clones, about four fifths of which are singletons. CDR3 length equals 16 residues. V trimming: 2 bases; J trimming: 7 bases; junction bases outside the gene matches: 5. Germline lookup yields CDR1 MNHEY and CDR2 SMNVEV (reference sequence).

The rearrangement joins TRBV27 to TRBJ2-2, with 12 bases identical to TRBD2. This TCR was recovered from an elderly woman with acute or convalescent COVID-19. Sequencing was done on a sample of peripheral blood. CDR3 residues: CASSLLAGGPSGELFF. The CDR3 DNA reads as TGTGCCAGCAGTTTACTAGCGGGAGGGCCGAGCGGGGAGCTGTTTTTT.